This T cell receptor beta chain was sequenced for a study of T cells expressing NK-cell markers. Study context: It was sorted CD3+CD56+NKG2C+, CD3+CD56+NKG2C- and CD3+CD56-NKG2C+ T cells that supplied the TCR beta repertoires.

From germline, CDR1 is SGHRS and CDR2 YFSETQ. There are 17 residues in the CDR3. Reprocessing the 5' RACE reads, TCRdb reports a single entry for every CDR3 protein and omits DNA. Its clone listing holds some 300,000 distinct CDR3 sequences. The source is a man between 18 and 35 years old in good health. The rearrangement uses TRBV5-1 and TRBJ2-3; the D call from TCRdb, TRBD1, cannot be confirmed without DNA. Sample: blood T cells: a sorted CD56 or NKG2C T cell subset, CD4+ or CD8+ T cells, or bulk PBMC T cells (not recorded which). The CDR3 sequence: CASSKGQGALNTDTQYF.